This paragraph covers one T cell receptor beta chain sequence. The antigen is undetermined. V was trimmed by 6 bases and J by 2 bases, leaving 14 bases between them. CDR1 and CDR2 from the germline V gene are MNHNY and SVGAGI (reference sequence). There are 15 residues in the CDR3. These data belong to a study of cytomegalovirus exposure and HLA in healthy donors. Amplification used 60 Vbeta primers and 13 Jbeta primers. The assay was immunoSEQ multiplex PCR, and TCRdb's table has in-frame clones only and misses some. Among more than 110,000 clones listed, around 75% were seen once. Study observations and caveats: Later work found most CMV-associated TCR beta chains apparently HLA-restricted. Confirmation in vitro established that three CMV-associated chains were specific for CMV antigens. Most TCR beta V segments were productive about 87% or about 30% of the time in an earlier analysis.

This TCR was sampled from a female donor in good health and CMV-seronegative. The sample taken for sequencing was PBMCs. The chain uses TRBV6-6 and TRBJ2-1; weak D call: TRBD2 (6 bases). As DNA, the CDR3 is TGTGCCAGCAGCCGCGGGACCGTAGCCTACAATGAGCAGTTCTTC. Its translation: CASSRGTVAYNEQFF.